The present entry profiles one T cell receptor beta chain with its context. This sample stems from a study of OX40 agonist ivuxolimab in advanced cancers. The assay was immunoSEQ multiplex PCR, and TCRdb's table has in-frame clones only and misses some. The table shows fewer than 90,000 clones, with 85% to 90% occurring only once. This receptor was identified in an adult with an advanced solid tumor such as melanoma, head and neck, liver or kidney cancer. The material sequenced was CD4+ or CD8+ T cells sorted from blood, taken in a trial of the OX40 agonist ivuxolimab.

The CDR3 protein is CAWSGTGGPQHF. CDR3 coding DNA: TGTGCCTGGAGTGGTACAGGGGGGCCCCAGCATTTT. The V and J genes are TRBV30 and TRBJ1-5; 8 bases line up with TRBD1. Germline CDR1 reads GTSNPN; CDR2 reads SVGIG (reference sequence). The CDR3 consists of 12 residues. The V and J ends lost 1 base and 9 bases, in that order; junction bases with no gene match: 2.